These T cell receptor beta chains were read from a single sample in a study of OX40 agonist ivuxolimab in advanced cancers. TCRdb's copy holds only in-frame clones and misses some; the assay was immunoSEQ multiplex PCR. Among 70,000 to 75,000 clones, 84% were seen once, and the ten largest hold about 1.1%. Sequences were derived from CD4+ or CD8+ T cells sorted from blood, sampled in a trial of the OX40 agonist ivuxolimab. The receptors were gathered from an adult with an advanced solid tumor such as melanoma, head and neck, liver or kidney cancer. CDR3s include the opening cysteine and the closing phenylalanine or tryptophan. Fields, in order: D gene, clone size, V gene, J gene, CDR3 DNA, CDR3 protein. D genes are given only for firm matches. Rows give clone size only sometimes, using once, few, many, or a class for an expanded clone.

D gene: TRBD1
clone size: few
V gene: TRBV18
J gene: TRBJ1-4
CDR3 DNA: TGTGCCAGCTCACCATTAAGCCGACAGGGGCCGAGTGAAAAACTGTTTTTT
CDR3 protein: CASSPLSRQGPSEKLFF

D gene: .
clone size: .
V gene: TRBV6-5
J gene: TRBJ1-5
CDR3 DNA: TGTGCCAGCAGTTATCTTGGTCAGCCCCAGCATTTT
CDR3 protein: CASSYLGQPQHF

D gene: TRBD1
clone size: .
V gene: TRBV11-3
J gene: TRBJ2-2
CDR3 DNA: TGTGCCAGCAGCCATAGGGACAGATCGCCCGGGGAGCTGTTTTTT
CDR3 protein: CASSHRDRSPGELFF

D gene: .
clone size: .
V gene: TRBV10-3
J gene: TRBJ2-5
CDR3 DNA: TGTGCCATCAGCCCTTTCGAGGGTTCAGAGACCCAGTACTTC
CDR3 protein: CAISPFEGSETQYF

D gene: TRBD2
clone size: .
V gene: TRBV25-1
J gene: TRBJ2-3
CDR3 DNA: TGTGCCAGCAGTGGTTTTAGCGGGGGGGCCCCAGATACGCAGTATTTT
CDR3 protein: CASSGFSGGAPDTQYF

D gene: TRBD1
clone size: few
V gene: TRBV5-1
J gene: TRBJ2-5
CDR3 DNA: TGCGCCAGCAGCTACGGGACAGGACGGGTTGTGGCCCAGTACTTC
CDR3 protein: CASSYGTGRVVAQYF

D gene: .
clone size: .
V gene: TRBV4-1
J gene: TRBJ1-4
CDR3 DNA: TGCGCCAGCAGCCAAGGGGTCGACAAGAATGAAAAACTGTTTTTT
CDR3 protein: CASSQGVDKNEKLFF

D gene: TRBD2
clone size: .
V gene: TRBV5-4
J gene: TRBJ2-3
CDR3 DNA: TGTGCCAGCAGCGTCGGGGGGGCGGGAAGCACAGATACGCAGTATTTT
CDR3 protein: CASSVGGAGSTDTQYF

D gene: .
clone size: .
V gene: TRBV12-5
J gene: TRBJ1-6
CDR3 DNA: TGTGCTAGTGCCCTACGTGTGGCCTATGAGAATTCACCCCTCCACTTT
CDR3 protein: CASALRVAYENSPLHF

D gene: .
clone size: .
V gene: TRBV6-8
J gene: TRBJ2-7
CDR3 DNA: TGTGCCAGCACCTGGATCTACGAGCAGTACTTC
CDR3 protein: CASTWIYEQYF

D gene: .
clone size: .
V gene: TRBV4-1
J gene: TRBJ2-3
CDR3 DNA: TGCGCCAGCAGCCAAGACAGAACAGGGTTTACGCAGTATTTT
CDR3 protein: CASSQDRTGFTQYF

D gene: .
clone size: .
V gene: TRBV7-2
J gene: TRBJ1-2
CDR3 DNA: TGTGCCAGCAGCCAGGACTGGGGTAGCTATGGCTACACCTTC
CDR3 protein: CASSQDWGSYGYTF

D gene: TRBD1
clone size: .
V gene: TRBV5-4
J gene: TRBJ1-4
CDR3 DNA: TGTGCCGTGGGACCGGGACAGGGTAATGAAAAACTGTTTTTT
CDR3 protein: CAVGPGQGNEKLFF

D gene: .
clone size: .
V gene: TRBV29-1
J gene: TRBJ1-6
CDR3 DNA: TGCAGCGTACGCGAGGGACAAAACAATTCACCCCTCCACTTT
CDR3 protein: CSVREGQNNSPLHF

D gene: .
clone size: .
V gene: TRBV28
J gene: TRBJ1-6
CDR3 DNA: TGTGCCAGCAGTCCGGGGTCCTATAATTCACCCCTCCACTTT
CDR3 protein: CASSPGSYNSPLHF

D gene: .
clone size: .
V gene: TRBV18
J gene: TRBJ1-3
CDR3 DNA: TGTGCCAGCTCACTTGGACCAGGAGCAGGAAACACCATATATTTT
CDR3 protein: CASSLGPGAGNTIYF

D gene: TRBD1
clone size: .
V gene: TRBV18
J gene: TRBJ1-4
CDR3 DNA: TGTGCCAGCTCACCAATGGGACAGGGTGAGGAAAAACTGTTTTTT
CDR3 protein: CASSPMGQGEEKLFF

D gene: .
clone size: once
V gene: TRBV6-5
J gene: TRBJ1-2
CDR3 DNA: TGTGCCAGCAGCCCGGACAGAACTTATGGCTACACCTTC
CDR3 protein: CASSPDRTYGYTF

D gene: TRBD1
clone size: .
V gene: TRBV5-1
J gene: TRBJ2-7
CDR3 DNA: TGCGCCAGCAGTAGCTTAGGGACAGGGGTTTCGGGAGAGCAGTACTTC
CDR3 protein: CASSSLGTGVSGEQYF

D gene: TRBD2
clone size: .
V gene: TRBV5-1
J gene: TRBJ2-1
CDR3 DNA: TGCGCCAGCAGGCAATCCGGACTAGCGGGGGTCAATGAGCAGTTCTTC
CDR3 protein: CASRQSGLAGVNEQFF

D gene: .
clone size: .
V gene: TRBV7-2
J gene: TRBJ1-2
CDR3 DNA: TGTGCCAGCAGCTTAGGGGATACAGGGATAGGATATGGCTACACCTTC
CDR3 protein: CASSLGDTGIGYGYTF

D gene: TRBD2
clone size: .
V gene: TRBV7-9
J gene: TRBJ2-1
CDR3 DNA: TGTGCCAGCAGCTTAGTTGAGAGCGGGGAGTGGCTGTTCTTC
CDR3 protein: CASSLVESGEWLFF